This T cell receptor (beta chain) was profiled in a study of cytomegalovirus exposure and HLA in healthy donors (dated by TCRdb to about 2017). Study-level background: In an earlier analysis of several hundred of the donors, 250 to 300 Gb of sequence data and 95 million to 130 million unique TCR beta sequences from about 179 million T cells were reported. Around 320 gigabases of sequencing data and 78 million or so unique TCR sequences were included in an early release covering about 700 HLA-typed donors. The genetic ancestry cluster associated with self-reported Caucasian donors included about 84% of the roughly 400 genotyped donors. The study aimed to test whether cataloging public T cell receptors could reveal signatures of past pathogen exposure. Using immunosequencing, the study profiled T cell repertoires from around 680 subjects and related those repertoires to cytomegalovirus serostatus. Along with the roughly 670-subject first cohort, a separate validation cohort of 120 different subjects was used. To predict cytomegalovirus infection status, the study combined high-throughput TCR immunosequencing, statistical association of individual TCRs with disease status, and machine learning. To study patterns of TCR occurrence, a later analysis re-analyzed previously published TCR beta repertoires from around 670 donors and added high-resolution HLA genotyping. Rather than using new phenotypic data, the later analysis identified candidate immune exposures from TCR beta sequences and from how often those sequences occurred across donors. In an earlier analysis of 587 of the donors, high-throughput TCR beta sequencing was used to judge whether each TCR beta V gene segment behaved as functional or pseudogenic. Donor age, sex, ethnicity and CMV serostatus were compiled alongside the repertoire data. Genome-wide SNP genotypes for about 55% of the roughly 670 donors were used in a later genetic analysis, which treated that subset as a discovery cohort. All discovery cohort repertoires had been generated on a single sequencing platform. Both class I and class II loci were covered by HLA typing, at four-digit resolution. Typing coverage varied by locus: about 620-640 donors for A, B, C, DRB1 and DQB1; more than 500 for DQA1; nearly 610 for DPA1; about 450 for DPB1. About five DR-DQ haplotypes were treated as single units for association and clustering because of strong linkage in the cohort. On average, roughly 240,000 unique TCR beta nucleotide sequences were sequenced per donor among more than 350 genotyped donors of the cohort, with 15% to 20% of those sequences being non-productive. General study outcomes and caveats: Specific HLA alleles were associated with 15,000 to 20,000 TCR beta sequences at a false discovery rate of 0.05 in a later analysis. Only TCR beta chains were sequenced in this cohort, and the absence of alpha or paired-chain data limited detectable features. Assigning TCR associations to individual alleles was difficult when HLA alleles, especially DR and DQ, strongly co-occurred. In an earlier analysis of approximately 590 of the donors, most TCR beta V segments appeared in productive rearrangements about 87% or about 30% of the time, broadly matching IMGT annotations. Compared with the approximately 710-donor mean, donors in an Asian-associated ancestry cluster had fewer N-insertions in productive TCRs, according to a later genetic analysis. Because HLA typing was missing for some donors at each locus, association tests included only the typed subset. Because counts were too low, 15 to 20 rarely observed V segments, including chromosome 9 orphons, were excluded from the earlier analysis of 587 of the donors. The study listed 164 TCR beta chains as associated with cytomegalovirus. Linkage disequilibrium might explain the correlated functional status among segregating V segments, but an unknown experimental factor could not be excluded. A cluster of highly shared sequence variants was judged likely to be a technical artifact of the sequencing pipeline. The classifier was reported to diagnose cytomegalovirus status with high specificity and sensitivity in both the original and validation cohorts. A later analysis found that HLA-associated TCR beta chains were more clonally expanded and had lower generation probabilities than equally common non-associated chains. A later analysis found that TCR association rates varied across HLA loci, with DRB1 alleles showing the most associated TCRs and HLA-C alleles the fewest. Roughly uniform sequencing depth across donors was assumed in presence/absence analyses, although this assumption may not hold. V-gene and J-gene trimming of TCR beta chains was associated with a missense DCLRE1C variant in a later genetic analysis, and the association was replicated in an independent cohort. It was suggested by the authors that the approach could potentially be generalized to other disease states and immunological phenotypes. According to a later analysis, most CMV-associated TCR beta chains appeared to be HLA-restricted, and the HLA associations seemed to be driven largely by CMV exposure. In a later analysis, several top co-occurrence clusters were reported to appear linked to parvovirus B19, influenza, CMV and Epstein-Barr virus. Most TCR sequences were seen in very few donors, while some public TCRs were found in many individuals. In vitro tests confirmed that a few of the cytomegalovirus-associated TCR beta chains recognize cytomegalovirus antigens. For the cohort, immune exposure information was limited to CMV serostatus. A further reported finding was that TCR beta sequences accurately predicted the HLA-A and HLA-B alleles for most subjects in the first cohort.

The receptor library was made with the immunoSEQ multiplex PCR assay. For the multiplex PCR, a mixture combining 60 forward primers for TCR Vbeta segments and 13 reverse primers for TCR Jbeta segments was used. The CDR3 region of rearranged TCR beta genes was amplified from genomic DNA by a multiplex PCR assay. Amplified TCR beta libraries were sequenced as 87-base-pair reads on the Illumina HiSeq System. In the authors' own workflow: A later analysis counted about 82 million unique TCR beta chains across the 550 to 750 repertoires, and 9.5 million to 11 million of these chains were shared by at least two donors. To remove PCR and sequencing errors, raw reads were error-corrected and collapsed into unique sequences using a nearest-neighbor algorithm that merged closely related sequences. V, D and J gene segments were assigned by aligning CDR3 sequences to IMGT reference sequences. For a sequence to be retained, a match of at least six nucleotides to both a V gene segment and a J gene segment was required. A rearrangement counted as productive if the CDR3 had no stop codons and remained in frame with V and J, and every other rearrangement counted as non-productive. Following IMGT convention, CDR3 was defined as the stretch from the second conserved V-encoded cysteine up to the conserved J-encoded phenylalanine. Sequences without an unambiguous match to a single V gene segment were excluded from the earlier analysis of a few hundred of the donors. An earlier analysis of a few hundred of the donors called V segments functional above 56.7% productive rearrangements and segregating when the between-donor standard deviation exceeded 5%. A statistical classification framework was developed to diagnose cytomegalovirus status using the catalog of TCR beta chain sequences. A later analysis assigned V and J genes by comparing TCR nucleotide sequences with IMGT/GENE-DB human TR gene sequences. In a later analysis, CDR3 sequences and most-parsimonious VDJ recombination scenarios were assigned using the TCRdist pipeline. In a later analysis, each TCR beta chain was defined by its CDR3 amino acid sequence together with its V-gene family, and reads without a unique V-gene family were excluded. A later analysis removed over 500 highly shared, low-generation-probability nucleotide sequences to deal with suspected cross-contamination and a sequencing artifact. For each public chain, a later analysis derived a clonal expansion index from normalized ranks of inferred template counts within each repertoire. In a later analysis, generation probabilities were computed using a VDJ recombination model fitted to out-of-frame rearrangements, and the results were checked against IGoR. In a later analysis, TCR-TCR, TCR-HLA and TCR-CMV co-occurrence was scored with hypergeometric tests, and a repertoire-size bias correction was applied to TCR pairs. A later analysis estimated false discovery rates by permuting HLA or CMV assignments 20 times. In a later analysis, co-occurring TCRs were grouped with DBSCAN, and TCRdist sequence similarity was added when clustering was performed within HLA-allele-positive subsets. Repertoires with fewer than 30,000 or more than 120,000 public chains, plus five repertoires with anomalous nucleotide sharing, were excluded from co-occurrence clustering. Drawn from immuneACCESS, this table holds only the in-frame rearrangements with V and J called that TCRdb kept. Clones are partly lost; checked studies trace under half to an unresolved V gene and leave the rest unexplained. The V and J calls and clone size come from that table; D and trimming were worked out from the DNA. The sample profile shows more than 100,000 clones; 74% of them were found once. Of the sample, roughly 6% is held by the ten largest clones.

Comments on this clone: Its antigen remains undetermined. There are no base qualities to consult, and no much larger clone falls within one base.

The cohort was made up of hundreds of healthy bone marrow donors. All cohort members were sampled while nominally healthy, although unrecorded immune exposures were likely present. The donor was CMV seropositive and was included in the group of around 300 seropositive cohort members. Each donor provided a peripheral blood sample, and peripheral blood mononuclear cells were used for TCR beta sequencing. Genomic DNA was extracted from the blood cell samples with the Qiagen DNeasy Blood Extraction Kit. The sample consisted of PBMCs. The receptor was isolated from a woman aged 45-60 years in good health and CMV-seropositive.

The CDR3 has the sequence CASSPPGHASYTF. Read as DNA, the sequence is TGTGCCAGCTCACCACCGGGACACGCAAGCTACACCTTC. The sequence links TRBV18 to TRBJ1-2; perhaps TRBD1 is the D gene, with 6 bases matching. From the germline V gene, CDR1 is KGHSH and CDR2 is LQKENI. V is pared back by 0 bases and J by 9 bases, with 11 bases lying between the germline termini. There are 13 amino acids in the CDR3, from cysteine to phenylalanine inclusive. The CDR3 DNA has 39 bases and is translated from base 1.